The rows below give T cell receptor beta chains drawn from one sample of a study of memory CD4+ T cells and cytomegalovirus serostatus. Measured with immunoSEQ multiplex PCR; TCRdb has only the in-frame clones, and not every one. The sample records roughly 42,000 clones, 60% to 85% being singletons. The material sequenced was memory CD4+ T cells from blood. These TCRs come from an adult in good health and CMV-seronegative. The CDR3 runs from the conserved cysteine through the conserved F or W. Fields, in order: D gene, clone size, J gene, V gene, CDR3 DNA, CDR3 protein. The D gene is left open where the match is weak. Expanded clones get a size class; other rows say once, few or many, or leave the size out.

TRBD1 NA TRBJ1-4 TRBV27 TGTGCCAGCAGTCCCCAGACAGGGGCGGATGAAAAACTGTTTTTT CASSPQTGADEKLFF
NA NA TRBJ1-1 TRBV4-2 TGTGCCAGCAGCCCCAGGGCGGGGGGGGCTGAAGCTTTCTTT CASSPRAGGAEAFF
NA NA TRBJ1-1 TRBV19 TGTGCCAGTAACCACAGGTCCATGAACACTGAAGCTTTCTTT CASNHRSMNTEAFF
NA NA TRBJ1-2 TRBV10-3 TGTGCCATCAGTGAGTATGGCGGCTACACCTTC CAISEYGGYTF
TRBD1 NA TRBJ2-5 TRBV15 TGTGCCACCAGCAGGGGACAGGGCAGAACCCAGTACTTC CATSRGQGRTQYF
NA NA TRBJ1-5 TRBV6-5 TGTGCCATCACCTCGCAGCCCAATCAGCCCCAGCATTTT CAITSQPNQPQHF
NA NA TRBJ1-5 TRBV19 TGTGCCAGTAGTATGAGAGGGTCAGTCCAGCCCCAGCATTTT CASSMRGSVQPQHF
NA few TRBJ2-7 TRBV23-1 TGCGCCAGCACCCAGGCTTGGGTGCAGTACTTC CASTQAWVQYF
TRBD1 few TRBJ1-6 TRBV19 TGTGCCAGTAGTATAGCCCCGGGACAGGCTAATTCACCCCTCCACTTT CASSIAPGQANSPLHF
NA once TRBJ2-7 TRBV7-3 TGTGCCAGCAGCTTAACGGGTTCGGGGGAGCAGTACTTC CASSLTGSGEQYF
NA few TRBJ2-1 TRBV4-1 TGCGCCAGCAGCCAAGATTCGGGCCTCTACAATGAGCAGTTCTTC CASSQDSGLYNEQFF
NA NA TRBJ2-5 TRBV2 TGTGCCAGCAGGACGGGGGAGACCCAGTACTTC CASRTGETQYF
NA NA TRBJ2-7 TRBV23-1 TGCGCCAGCAGTCAACGGAACAGAACCTACGAGCAGTACTTC CASSQRNRTYEQYF
TRBD1 few TRBJ2-7 TRBV27 TGTGCCAGCAGTCCGGGACAGGGAGACGGCTACGAGCAGTACTTC CASSPGQGDGYEQYF
NA few TRBJ2-1 TRBV19 TGTGCCAGTAGTATAGAGTGGAGGGACGAGCAGTTCTTC CASSIEWRDEQFF
TRBD2 NA TRBJ2-5 TRBV6-6 TGTGCCAGCAGTTACTTGGAGCGGCGGGGGGCCCAGTACTTC CASSYLERRGAQYF
NA NA TRBJ1-6 TRBV11-2 TGTGCCAGCAGCCCCAGAGGTGGAGGTTCACCCCTCCACTTT CASSPRGGGSPLHF
NA NA TRBJ1-1 TRBV7-9 TGTGCCAGCAGCTTCGGGGGAAACACTGAAGCTTTCTTT CASSFGGNTEAFF
NA few TRBJ1-1 TRBV5-4 TGTGCCAGCAGCCCCTCCGTAGACACTGAAGCTTTCTTT CASSPSVDTEAFF
NA NA TRBJ1-2 TRBV5-1 TGCGCCAGCAGCTCAGGGGCAGGAGCTAACTATGGCTACACCTTC CASSSGAGANYGYTF
NA NA TRBJ2-3 TRBV18 TGTGCCAGCTCACCGTTAAGGCCCCCAGATACGCAGTATTTT CASSPLRPPDTQYF
NA NA TRBJ1-1 TRBV5-1 TGCGCCAGTTCGACAGGACACACTGAAGCTTTCTTT CASSTGHTEAFF
NA NA TRBJ1-6 TRBV5-1 TGCGCCAGCAGCGTGGGACTGTATAATTCACCCCTCCACTTT CASSVGLYNSPLHF
NA few TRBJ2-5 TRBV11-2 TGTGCCAGCAGCTCCCTTCGCGGACCCCGATTTGAGACCCAGTACTTC CASSSLRGPRFETQYF
TRBD1 NA TRBJ1-5 TRBV18 TGTGCCAGCTCGAACACAGGGGGCTTTCAGAATCAGCCCCAGCATTTT CASSNTGGFQNQPQHF
NA NA TRBJ2-7 TRBV29-1 TGCAGCGTCGGAGGGGGCACCTACGAGCAGTACTTC CSVGGGTYEQYF
NA NA TRBJ1-3 TRBV9 TGTGCCAGCAGCGTCCAGGGTGGGGGAAACACCATATATTTT CASSVQGGGNTIYF
TRBD2 few TRBJ2-1 TRBV7-8 TGTGCCAGCAGCTTAGGCAGGGCGGGGGGGCGAAATGAGCAGTTCTTC CASSLGRAGGRNEQFF
TRBD1 few TRBJ2-6 TRBV6-1 TGTGCCAGCAGTGTGCTGGGACAGGGTTTCTCTGGGGCCAACGTCCTGACTTTC CASSVLGQGFSGANVLTF